This TCR beta chain emerged from a study of neurological immune-mediated disorders. Study outcomes and limitations: HTLV-1-associated myelopathy had the most TCR clonal expansion, and multiple sclerosis had the least, less than healthy controls.

Details on this clonotype: Antigen: not known.

TCRdb recomputed calls from the 5' RACE reads with MiXCR, one row per CDR3 protein. This sample has roughly 16,000 distinct CDR3 sequences, with 14% to 15% found just once. This TCR was recovered from a man between 60 and 75 years old with HTLV-1-associated myelopathy (HAM/TSP). The material sequenced was PBMCs.

The DNA for the CDR3 is TGTGCTAGTGGCTTTATCCTCGGGTCAACGATCTGGGGGGGCGAGCAGTACTTC. Protein sequence: CASGFILGSTIWGGEQYF. The chain joins TRBV12-5 to TRBJ2-7, with 7 bases that match TRBD2. In germline, CDR1 is LGHNT, CDR2 FRNRAP. There are 18 residues in the CDR3. V lost 6 bases and J lost 6; bases outside the gene matches: 23. The whole variable domain, filled in from reference TRBV12-5 and TRBJ2-7, reads DARVTQTPRHKVTEMGQEVTMRCQPILGHNTVFWYRQTMMQGLELLAYFRNRAPLDDSGMPKDRFSAEMPDATLATLKIQPSEPRDSAVYFCASGFILGSTIWGGEQYFGPGTRLTVT.